This T cell receptor beta chain was observed in a study of tumor-infiltrating lymphocytes in primary liver carcinoma. Findings and limits, study-wide: Pairs of tumor regions overlapped more than tumor-adjacent and tumor-blood pairs did.

TCR beta cDNA was reverse-transcribed from around 0.55 ug of total RNA. The reaction used a constant-region primer and ProtoScript II reverse transcriptase. ARM-PCR was slightly modified, and three nested multiplex PCR rounds with it gave rise to the TCR beta libraries. TRBV1-TRBV30 forward primers paired with a C-beta reverse primer drove the first two PCR rounds, about 11 cycles each. TCRdb recomputed calls from the multiplex PCR reads with MiXCR, one row per CDR3 protein. In the table there are about 310,000 distinct CDR3 sequences, roughly 60% of which are singletons. Germline DNA was extracted alongside blood RNA, which was obtained from unsorted whole blood. The germline gives CDR1 SGHNT, CDR2 YENEEA. This CDR3 is built from 15 residues. V was pared by 5 bases and J by 6 bases, with 6 bases of the junction left unmatched. This clonotype was detected many times. Its antigen is not identified.

The material sequenced was peripheral blood. The chain carries TRBV11-3 and TRBJ2-7; 14 bases map to TRBD2. The sequence was obtained from a young woman with primary liver carcinoma and hepatitis B virus infection. The chain's CDR3 is CASSPGLAGGGEQYF. The CDR3 coding sequence is TGTGCCAGCAGCCCCGGACTAGCGGGAGGAGGCGAGCAGTACTTC.